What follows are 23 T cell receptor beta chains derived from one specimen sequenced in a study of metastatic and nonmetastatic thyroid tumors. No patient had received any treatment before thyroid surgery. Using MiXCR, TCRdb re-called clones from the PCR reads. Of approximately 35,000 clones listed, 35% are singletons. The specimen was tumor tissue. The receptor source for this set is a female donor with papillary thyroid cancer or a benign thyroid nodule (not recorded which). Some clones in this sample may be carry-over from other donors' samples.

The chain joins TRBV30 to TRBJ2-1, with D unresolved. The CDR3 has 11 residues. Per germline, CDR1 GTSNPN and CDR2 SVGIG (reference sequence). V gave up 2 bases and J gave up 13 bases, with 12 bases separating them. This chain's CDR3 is CAWSFGSNQFF. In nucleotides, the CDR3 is TGTGCCTGGAGTTTTGGTAGCAATCAGTTCTTC.

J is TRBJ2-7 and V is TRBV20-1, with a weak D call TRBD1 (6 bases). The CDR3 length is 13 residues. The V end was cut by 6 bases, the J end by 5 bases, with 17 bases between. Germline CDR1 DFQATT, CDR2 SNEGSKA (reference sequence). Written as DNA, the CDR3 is TGCAGTGCCAAGATCAGGGGCCAAAACGAGCAGTACTTC. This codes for CSAKIRGQNEQYF.

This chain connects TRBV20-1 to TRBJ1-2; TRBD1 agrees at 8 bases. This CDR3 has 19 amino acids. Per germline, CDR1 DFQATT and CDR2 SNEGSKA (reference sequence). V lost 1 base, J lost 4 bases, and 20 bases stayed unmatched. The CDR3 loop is CSARVIGDRSQGAGYGYTF. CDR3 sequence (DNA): TGCAGTGCTAGAGTTATCGGAGACAGATCCCAGGGGGCAGGCTATGGCTACACCTTC.

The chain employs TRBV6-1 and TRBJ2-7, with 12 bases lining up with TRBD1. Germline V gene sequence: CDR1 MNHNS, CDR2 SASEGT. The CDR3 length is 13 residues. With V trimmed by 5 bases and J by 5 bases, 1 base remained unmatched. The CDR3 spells CASSRDRGHEQYF. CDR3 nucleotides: TGTGCCAGCAGTCGGGACAGGGGGCACGAGCAGTACTTC.

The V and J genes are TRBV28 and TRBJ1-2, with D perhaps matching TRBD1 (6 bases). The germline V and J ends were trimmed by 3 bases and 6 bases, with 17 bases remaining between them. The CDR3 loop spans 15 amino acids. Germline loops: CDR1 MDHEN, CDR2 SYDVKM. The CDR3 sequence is CASSFIAGGQDGYTF. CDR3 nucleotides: TGTGCCAGCAGTTTTATCGCCGGGGGGCAGGATGGCTACACCTTC.

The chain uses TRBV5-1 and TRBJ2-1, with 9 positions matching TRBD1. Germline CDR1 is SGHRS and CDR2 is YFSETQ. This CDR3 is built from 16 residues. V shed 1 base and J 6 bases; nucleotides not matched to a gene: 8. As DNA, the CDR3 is TGCGCCAGCAGCTTGTCCCCGGGACAGGGTTCCAATGAGCAGTTCTTC. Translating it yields CASSLSPGQGSNEQFF.

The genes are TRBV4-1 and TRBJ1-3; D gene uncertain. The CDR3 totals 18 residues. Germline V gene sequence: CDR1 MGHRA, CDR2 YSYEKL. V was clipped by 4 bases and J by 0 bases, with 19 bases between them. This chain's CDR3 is CASSPGGWGTSSGNTIYF. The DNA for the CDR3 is TGCGCCAGCAGCCCAGGCGGATGGGGTACGAGCTCTGGAAACACCATATATTTT.

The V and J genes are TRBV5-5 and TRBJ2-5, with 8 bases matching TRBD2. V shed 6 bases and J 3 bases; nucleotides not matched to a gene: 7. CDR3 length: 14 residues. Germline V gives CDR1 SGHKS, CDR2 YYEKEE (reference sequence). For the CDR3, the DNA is TGTGCCAGCACCCGGGGAGCGGGAGAAGAGACCCAGTACTTC. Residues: CASTRGAGEETQYF.

As DNA, the CDR3 is TGTGCCAGCAGGCAGTATGAGGGAAAACTGTTTTTT. It translates to CASRQYEGKLFF. The chain joins TRBV4-2 to TRBJ1-4; D ambiguous. CDR3 size: 12 residues. Trimming took off 6 bases at V and 10 bases at J, with 12 bases between the two ends. CDR1 and CDR2 from the germline V gene are LGHNA and YNFKEQ.

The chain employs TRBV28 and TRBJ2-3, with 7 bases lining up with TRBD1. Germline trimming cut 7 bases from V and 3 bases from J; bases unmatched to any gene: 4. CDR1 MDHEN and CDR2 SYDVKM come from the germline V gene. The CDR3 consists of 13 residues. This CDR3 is CASKGTATDTQYF. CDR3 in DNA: TGTGCCAGCAAGGGGACAGCTACAGATACGCAGTATTTT.

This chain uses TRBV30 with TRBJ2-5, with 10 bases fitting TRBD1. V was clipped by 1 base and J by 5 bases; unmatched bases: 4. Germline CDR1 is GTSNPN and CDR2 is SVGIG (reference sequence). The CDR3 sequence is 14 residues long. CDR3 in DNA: TGTGCCTGGAGTGCGACAGGGGGCTGGGAGACCCAGTACTTC. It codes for CAWSATGGWETQYF.

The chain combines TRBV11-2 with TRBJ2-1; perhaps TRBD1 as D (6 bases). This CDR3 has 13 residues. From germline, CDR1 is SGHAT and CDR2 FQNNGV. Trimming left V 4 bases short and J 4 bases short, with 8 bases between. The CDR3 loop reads CASSSGQYNEQFF. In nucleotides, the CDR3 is TGTGCCAGCAGCTCCGGACAGTACAATGAGCAGTTCTTC.

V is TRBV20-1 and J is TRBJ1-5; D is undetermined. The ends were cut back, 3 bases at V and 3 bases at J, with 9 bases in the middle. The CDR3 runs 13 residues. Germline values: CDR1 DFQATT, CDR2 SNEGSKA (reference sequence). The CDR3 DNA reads TGCAGTGCTAGTCTGGGCACCAATCAGCCCCAGCATTTT. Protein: CSASLGTNQPQHF.

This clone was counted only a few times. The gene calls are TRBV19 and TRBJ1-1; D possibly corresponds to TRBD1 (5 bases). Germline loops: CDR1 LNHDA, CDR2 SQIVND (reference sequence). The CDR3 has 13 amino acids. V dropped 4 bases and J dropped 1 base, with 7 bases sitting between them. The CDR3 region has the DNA TGTGCCAGTAGTAGCGACAGGAACACTGAAGCTTTCTTT. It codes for CASSSDRNTEAFF.

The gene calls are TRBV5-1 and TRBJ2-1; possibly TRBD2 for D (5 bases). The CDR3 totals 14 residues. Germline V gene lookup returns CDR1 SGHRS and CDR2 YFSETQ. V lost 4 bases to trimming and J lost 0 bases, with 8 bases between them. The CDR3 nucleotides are TGCGCCAGCAGCCGGGCGGGCTCCTACAATGAGCAGTTCTTC. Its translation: CASSRAGSYNEQFF.

CDR3 sequence: CASTNKGAPNYGYTF. The CDR3, as DNA: TGTGCCAGCACTAACAAGGGGGCGCCTAACTATGGCTACACCTTC. The V call is TRBV6-1, the J call TRBJ1-2; 7 nucleotides line up with TRBD1. The CDR3 is 15 residues long. CDR1 is MNHNS, CDR2 SASEGT, per germline. The V gene end was trimmed by 7 bases and the J gene end by 0 bases; junction bases not matched to a gene: 8.

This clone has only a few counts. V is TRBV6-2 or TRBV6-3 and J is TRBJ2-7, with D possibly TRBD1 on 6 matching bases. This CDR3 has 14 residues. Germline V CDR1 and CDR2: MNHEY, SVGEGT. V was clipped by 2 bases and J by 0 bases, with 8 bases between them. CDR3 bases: TGTGCCAGCAGTTACACAGGGAGCTCCTACGAGCAGTACTTC. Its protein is CASSYTGSSYEQYF.

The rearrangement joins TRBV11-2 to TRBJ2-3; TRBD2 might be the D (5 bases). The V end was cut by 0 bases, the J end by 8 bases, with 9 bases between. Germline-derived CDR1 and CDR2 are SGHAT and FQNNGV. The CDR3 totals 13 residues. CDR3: CASSLERTSTQYF. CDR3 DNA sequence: TGTGCCAGCAGCTTAGAGAGAACTAGTACGCAGTATTTT.

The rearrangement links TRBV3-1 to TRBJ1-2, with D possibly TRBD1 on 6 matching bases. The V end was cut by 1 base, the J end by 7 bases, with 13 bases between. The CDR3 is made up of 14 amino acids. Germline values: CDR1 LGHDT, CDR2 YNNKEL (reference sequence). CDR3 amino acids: CASSQVRGLAGYTF. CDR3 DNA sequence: TGTGCCAGCAGCCAAGTCCGGGGGCTGGCTGGCTACACCTTC.

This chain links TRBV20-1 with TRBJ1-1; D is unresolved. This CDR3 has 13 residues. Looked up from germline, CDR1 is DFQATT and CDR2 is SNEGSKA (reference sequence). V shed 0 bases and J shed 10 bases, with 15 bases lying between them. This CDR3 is CSARDPGTLGAFF. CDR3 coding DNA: TGCAGTGCTAGAGACCCAGGTACCCTCGGAGCTTTCTTT.

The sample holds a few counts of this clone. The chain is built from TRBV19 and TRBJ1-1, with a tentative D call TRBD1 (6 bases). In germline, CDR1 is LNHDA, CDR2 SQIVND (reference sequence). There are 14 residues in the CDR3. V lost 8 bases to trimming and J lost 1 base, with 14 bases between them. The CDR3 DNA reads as TGTGCCAGTTCTCAGGGGTGGGAGAACACTGAAGCTTTCTTT. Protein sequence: CASSQGWENTEAFF.

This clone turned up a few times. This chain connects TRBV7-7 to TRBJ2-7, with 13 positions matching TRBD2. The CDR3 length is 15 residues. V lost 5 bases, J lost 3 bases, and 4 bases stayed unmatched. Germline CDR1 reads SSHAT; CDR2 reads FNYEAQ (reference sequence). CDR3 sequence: CASSPGLAGLYEQYF. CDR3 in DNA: TGTGCCAGCAGCCCGGGACTAGCGGGACTCTACGAGCAGTACTTC.

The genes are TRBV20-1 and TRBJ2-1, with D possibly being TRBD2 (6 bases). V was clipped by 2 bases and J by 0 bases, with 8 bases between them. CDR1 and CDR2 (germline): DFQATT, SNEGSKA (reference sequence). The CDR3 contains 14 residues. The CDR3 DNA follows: TGCAGTGCTAGACAGGGAGGCTCCTACAATGAGCAGTTCTTC. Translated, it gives CSARQGGSYNEQFF.